This T cell receptor (beta chain) derives from a study of T cells in Graves' hyperthyroidism and ophthalmopathy. Study background: At initial diagnosis, before any treatment had begun, peripheral blood was obtained. Overall study findings and caveats: Among thyroid clonotypes expanded above 0.001, most also appeared in blood. Onset of ophthalmopathy came a median approximately 6.5 months after the model predicted it.

This clonotype was seen ten or more times. As yet, its antigen is unknown. CDR1 is LNHDA and CDR2 is SQIVND in the germline V gene (reference sequence). V lost 7 bases to trimming and J lost 4 bases, with 16 bases between them. There are 14 residues in the CDR3. Using RNA transcripts as the source, TCR beta CDR3 regions were amplified. The HTBI set primed first-round TCR CDR3 RT-PCR. TCRdb redid the calling of the multiplex PCR reads with MiXCR, one entry per CDR3 protein. The sample lists around 610,000 distinct CDR3 sequences; about 15% were seen once. Source material: blood. This rearrangement joins TRBV19 to TRBJ1-1; no definite D call. The clonotype was recovered from a woman aged 35 to 49 with Graves' ophthalmopathy. The CDR3 reads CASIEGGRFTEAFF. Written as DNA, the CDR3 is TGTGCCAGTATAGAAGGAGGGAGGTTCACTGAAGCTTTCTTT.